This T cell receptor (beta chain) was obtained from a study of shared clonotypes between healthy human individuals. Trimming at V came to 6 bases and at J to 0 bases, leaving 6 bases not matched to a gene. Germline CDR1 is KGHSH and CDR2 is LQKENI. The CDR3 runs 15 residues. Original processing methods: Sequence data from immunoSEQ were junction-only and lacked quality scores; consequently, filtering differed. The method was immunoSEQ multiplex PCR; TCRdb's version includes in-frame clones alone and lacks a portion of them. The V and J calls and clone size come from that table; D and trimming were worked out from the DNA. The table includes about 470,000 clones, about 85% detected once.

The chain employs TRBV18 and TRBJ1-1, with 8 nucleotides matching TRBD1. Sequencing input: PBMCs. The receptor was isolated from a woman between 35 and 50 years old in good health. Some clones in this sample may be carry-over from other donors' samples. The CDR3 reads CASSTGGGMNTEAFF. In DNA form, the CDR3 reads TGTGCCAGCTCCACAGGGGGGGGAATGAACACTGAAGCTTTCTTT.